This T cell receptor (beta chain) is drawn from a study of radiotherapy plus CTLA-4 blockade in lung cancer. Overall study findings and caveats: It was early blood T cell clone dynamics, with interferon-beta, that reportedly best predicted response. In blood, after radiotherapy plus ipilimumab, tumor-derived TCR clones expanded.

Concerning this clone itself: As yet, its antigen is unknown.

The V segment lost 3 bases and the J segment 4 bases; nucleotides outside the gene matches: 4. Per the germline V gene, CDR1 is MRHNA and CDR2 is SNTAGT. The CDR3 length is 15 residues. Sequenced by immunoSEQ multiplex PCR; TCRdb stores in-frame clones only, minus some. The sample includes about 49,000 clones, 60% to 80% of them seen just once. Ipilimumab-mediated CTLA-4 blockade plus focal radiation was given to patients having chemo-refractory metastatic non-small-cell lung cancer. The V call is TRBV6-4, the J call TRBJ2-3; 10 nucleotides match TRBD2. The material sequenced was peripheral blood, taken from a patient treated with radiotherapy plus ipilimumab. This receptor was obtained from a human donor with non-small cell lung cancer who had stable disease on radiotherapy plus ipilimumab. The CDR3, as DNA: TGTGCCAGCAGTGAACTAGCGGGGACCTCAGATACGCAGTATTTT. The encoded protein is CASSELAGTSDTQYF.